Presented here are 28 T cell receptor beta chains from one specimen sequenced in a study of technical replicates of blood from a few donors. Generated by immunoSEQ multiplex PCR, the TCRdb table keeps only in-frame clones and is missing some. The sample yields roughly 65,000 clones, around 85% seen once. Sample: PBMCs. Receptors originate from a human donor in good health. Some clones in this sample may be carry-over from other donors' samples.

The chain recombines TRBV23-1 with TRBJ2-7, with 14 bases matching TRBD2. TRBV23-1 is an ORF for which the function is uncertain. V shed 0 bases and J 0 bases; nucleotides not matched to a gene: 7. This CDR3 has 19 amino acids. CDR3 sequence (DNA): TGCGCCAGCAGTCAATCTTCCTCCGGGACTAGCGGGAGCTCCTACGAGCAGTACTTC. Protein: CASSQSSSGTSGSSYEQYF.

The V gene is TRBV11-2, the J gene TRBJ1-4, with D unresolved. Between the trimmed V and J ends, which lost 0 bases and 4 bases, there was a span of 9 bases. The CDR3 extends over 15 amino acids. The germline CDR1 and CDR2 sequences are SGHAT and FQNNGV. The CDR3 nucleotides read TGTGCCAGCAGCTTAGATTGGTTTAGTAATGAAAAACTGTTTTTT. It encodes CASSLDWFSNEKLFF.

This chain links TRBV2 with TRBJ1-3, with unresolved D. This CDR3 has 15 residues. Trimming took off 2 bases at V and 4 bases at J, with 12 bases between the two ends. The germline CDR1 and CDR2 sequences are SNHLY and FYNNEI. The CDR3 sequence is CASSESVAGGNTIYF. Here the CDR3 DNA reads TGTGCCAGCAGTGAATCGGTAGCTGGGGGAAACACCATATATTTT.

This clone was counted a few times. The chain couples TRBV7-9 to TRBJ1-1; the D gene is possibly TRBD1 (5 bases). Germline V lookup: CDR1 SEHNR, CDR2 FQNEAQ (reference sequence). The CDR3 consists of 15 residues. V was cut by 1 base and J by 1 base, with 10 bases left in between. The CDR3 here is CASSLVGQGNTEAFF. The CDR3 DNA sequence: TGTGCCAGCAGCTTAGTAGGGCAGGGGAACACTGAAGCTTTCTTT.

This rearrangement joins TRBV7-8 to TRBJ2-1, with 7 bases lining up with TRBD2. The CDR3 consists of 14 residues. V was pared by 5 bases and J by 8 bases, with 9 bases of the junction left unmatched. CDR1 and CDR2 from the germline V gene are SGHVS and FQNEAQ. CDR3 in amino acids: CASSHPRGFHEQFF. The CDR3 DNA reads as TGTGCCAGCAGCCATCCGCGGGGGTTTCATGAGCAGTTCTTC.

The chain recombines TRBV4-1 with TRBJ2-1; D unresolved. The CDR3 contains 17 residues. V was clipped by 0 bases and J by 0 bases, with 12 bases between them. Per the germline V gene, CDR1 is MGHRA and CDR2 is YSYEKL. This CDR3 is CASSQDRRTTSYNEQFF. The DNA for the CDR3 is TGCGCCAGCAGCCAAGATAGACGAACTACCTCCTACAATGAGCAGTTCTTC.

This rearrangement joins TRBV6-6 to TRBJ2-2, with 12 bases that match TRBD2. From germline, CDR1 is MNHNY and CDR2 SVGAGI (reference sequence). The V gene end was trimmed by 4 bases and the J gene end by 8 bases; junction bases not matched to a gene: 8. The CDR3 has 16 amino acids. The CDR3 DNA reads as TGTGCCAGCAGTTCACTAGCGGGAGGACACGGAGGGGAGCTGTTTTTT. Translated, it gives CASSSLAGGHGGELFF.

DNA of the CDR3: TGTGCCAGCAGTCAGTCGGTAGCGGGGGAGACCCAGTACTTC. Encoded protein: CASSQSVAGETQYF. The chain carries TRBV2 and TRBJ2-5, with 8 bases that match TRBD2. CDR1 and CDR2 (germline): SNHLY, FYNNEI. V dropped 5 bases and J dropped 5; count of bases not matched to a gene: 7. The CDR3 runs 14 residues.

The chain recombines TRBV4-2 with TRBJ2-7; 10 bases fit TRBD2. This CDR3 has 16 residues. Trimming at V came to 1 base and at J to 7 bases, leaving 10 bases not matched to a gene. The V gene's germline CDR1 is LGHNA and CDR2 YNFKEQ. The CDR3 region has the DNA TGTGCCAGCAGCCAAGGGGGCCTAGCGGGAGACGAGGAGCAGTACTTC. Its translation: CASSQGGLAGDEEQYF.

The chain joins TRBV6-6 to TRBJ2-3, with TRBD2 matching 8 bases. Germline values: CDR1 MNHNY, CDR2 SVGAGI (reference sequence). CDR3 length: 15 amino acids. Trimming at V came to 5 bases and at J to 0 bases, leaving 4 bases not matched to a gene. CDR3 protein: CASSPGGYSTDTQYF. CDR3 DNA: TGTGCCAGCAGTCCGGGGGGGTATAGCACAGATACGCAGTATTTT.

This sequence joins TRBV7-3 and TRBJ2-7, with 7 bases matching TRBD2. J gave up 2 bases and V 5 bases, and 9 bases lay outside the gene matches. In germline, CDR1 is SGHTA, CDR2 FQGTGA. The CDR3 is 15 amino acids. The CDR3 region has the DNA TGTGCCAGCAGCCTCGTAGCGGGCGGGGCCTACGAGCAGTACTTC. This codes for CASSLVAGGAYEQYF. Using reference TRBV7-3 and TRBJ2-7 for the parts outside the CDR3, the full variable domain is GAGVSQTPSNKVTEKGKYVELRCDPISGHTALYWYRQSLGQGPEFLIYFQGTGAADDSGLPNDRFFAVRPEGSVSTLKIQRTERGDSAVYLCASSLVAGGAYEQYFGPGTRLTVT.

CDR3 in amino acids: CASSSERTYEQYF. Here the CDR3 DNA reads TGTGCCAGCAGCTCGGAGAGAACCTACGAGCAGTACTTC. The genes are TRBV27 and TRBJ2-7; the D is unclear. Germline lookup yields CDR1 MNHEY and CDR2 SMNVEV (reference sequence). V was pared by 6 bases and J by 2 bases, with 11 bases between. The CDR3 extends over 13 amino acids.

This clone appeared once. The chain has TRBV5-8 and TRBJ2-1; possibly TRBD1 for D (6 bases). This CDR3 is 13 amino acids long. V was clipped by 1 base and J by 10 bases, with 12 bases between them. Germline loops: CDR1 SGHTS, CDR2 YDEGEE. Written as DNA, the CDR3 is TGTGCCAGCAGCTTGTGGGGACAATGGGAGCAGTTCTTC. This encodes CASSLWGQWEQFF.

This clone appeared a single time. Here the CDR3 reads CASSAGQGPSGNTIYF. CDR3 DNA sequence: TGTGCCAGCAGCGCCGGACAGGGCCCCTCTGGAAACACCATATATTTT. The chain joins TRBV9 to TRBJ1-3; 8 positions agree with TRBD1. The V and J ends lost 3 bases and 0 bases, in that order; junction bases with no gene match: 5. Germline assignment: CDR1 SGDLS and CDR2 YYNGEE. The CDR3 extends over 16 amino acids. Filled out from reference TRBV9 and TRBJ1-3, the complete variable domain reads DSGVTQTPKHLITATGQRVTLRCSPRSGDLSVYWYQQSLDQGLQFLIQYYNGEERAKGNILERFSAQQFPDLHSELNLSSLELGDSALYFCASSAGQGPSGNTIYFGEGSWLTVV.

V and J are TRBV4-2 and TRBJ2-3; 7 nucleotides align to TRBD2. Looked up from germline, CDR1 is LGHNA and CDR2 is YNFKEQ. There are 16 residues in the CDR3. Unmatched junction bases numbered 13, after V lost 8 bases and J lost 2 bases. CDR3 in amino acids: CASGDGGGRNTDTQYF. CDR3 coding DNA: TGTGCCAGCGGGGATGGGGGAGGGAGAAACACAGATACGCAGTATTTT.

V gene TRBV7-9 combines with J gene TRBJ1-6; 7 nucleotides agree with TRBD1. V was clipped by 1 base and J by 8 bases; unmatched bases: 5. The CDR3 extends over 15 amino acids. In germline, CDR1 is SEHNR, CDR2 FQNEAQ (reference sequence). The CDR3 is CASSLEGAKDSPLHF. The CDR3 region has the DNA TGTGCCAGCAGCTTAGAGGGGGCGAAGGATTCACCCCTCCACTTT. Supplemented by reference TRBV7-9 and TRBJ1-6, the full variable domain reads DTGVSQNPRHKITKRGQNVTFRCDPISEHNRLYWYRQTLGQGPEFLTYFQNEAQLEKSRLLSDRFSAERPKGSFSTLEIQRTEQGDSAMYLCASSLEGAKDSPLHFGNGTRLTVT.

This clone showed up just once. The chain carries TRBV5-5 and TRBJ1-1; TRBD1 is a possible D gene (5 bases). Germline assignment: CDR1 SGHKS and CDR2 YYEKEE (reference sequence). The CDR3 extends over 16 amino acids. Trimming left V 4 bases short and J 1 base short, with 17 bases between. The CDR3 loop is CASSVKAPDRNTEAFF. CDR3 nucleotide sequence: TGTGCCAGCAGCGTGAAAGCACCAGACAGGAACACTGAAGCTTTCTTT.

The rearrangement joins TRBV5-6 to TRBJ2-7; no definite D call. CDR3 length: 13 amino acids. Trimming removed 3 bases at V and 0 bases at J, with 7 bases between. Germline CDR1 is SGHDT and CDR2 is YYEEEE. The CDR3 DNA reads TGTGCCAGCAGCTCTCCCCCCTCCTACGAGCAGTACTTC. It specifies CASSSPPSYEQYF.

V and J are TRBV7-8 and TRBJ1-1; 7 bases map to TRBD1. The length of the CDR3 is 16 residues. Looked up from germline, CDR1 is SGHVS and CDR2 is FQNEAQ. Trimming removed 2 bases from V and 1 base from J; junction bases left unmatched: 7. The CDR3 DNA follows: TGTGCCAGCAGCTTAATCGACAGGGACCCGAACACTGAAGCTTTCTTT. It encodes CASSLIDRDPNTEAFF.

V gene TRBV25-1 combines with J gene TRBJ2-5; TRBD2 matches at 7 bases. Germline V gene lookup returns CDR1 MGHDK and CDR2 SYGVNS. V was clipped by 4 bases and J by 2 bases; unmatched bases: 1. CDR3 length equals 13 residues. The CDR3 coding sequence is TGTGCCAGCAGTGGGGGGGGTCAAGAGACCCAGTACTTC. Translating it yields CASSGGGQETQYF.

This chain joins TRBV5-6 and TRBJ2-3, with D possibly TRBD1 on 5 matching bases. The CDR3 covers 16 residues. Per the germline V gene, CDR1 is SGHDT and CDR2 is YYEEEE. Trimming removed 3 bases from V and 1 base from J, with 15 bases in between. The CDR3 loop is CASSYLLGPGTDTQYF. Here the CDR3 DNA reads TGTGCCAGCAGCTACCTTTTGGGGCCCGGCACAGATACGCAGTATTTT.

This sequence joins TRBV7-2 and TRBJ2-3, with 10 bases fitting TRBD2. After removal of 4 bases from V and 5 bases from J, the junction contained 3 bases not matched to a gene. Germline CDR1 reads SGHTA; CDR2 reads FQGNSA. The CDR3 runs 14 residues. The CDR3: CASSSSGGKDTQYF. Here the CDR3 DNA reads TGTGCCAGCAGCTCTAGCGGGGGTAAAGATACGCAGTATTTT.

The V call is TRBV19, the J call TRBJ2-1; D may be TRBD2 (5 bases). V lost 3 bases and J 6 bases, leaving 18 bases between the germline ends. Germline lookup yields CDR1 LNHDA and CDR2 SQIVND (reference sequence). This CDR3 comprises 16 residues. The CDR3 region is CASSMGRRLRGNEQFF. As DNA, the CDR3 is TGTGCCAGTAGTATGGGGAGAAGGTTACGGGGCAATGAGCAGTTCTTC.

The chain recombines TRBV19 with TRBJ1-1; D is perhaps TRBD1 (5 bases). Trimming left V 10 bases short and J 5 bases short, with 26 bases between. Germline CDR1 LNHDA, CDR2 SQIVND (reference sequence). The CDR3 sequence is 16 residues long. The DNA for the CDR3 is TGTGCCACAGTACCCCCCAATAAGGGGATTGTTACTGAAGCTTTCTTT. Its protein product is CATVPPNKGIVTEAFF.

In its sample, this clone was seen a few times. This chain joins TRBV12-5 and TRBJ1-1, with TRBD1 matching 10 bases. The CDR3 consists of 12 residues. Germline CDR1 LGHNT, CDR2 FRNRAP. V gave up 1 base and J gave up 11 bases; unmatched junction bases: 1. The CDR3 loop reads CASGLGQGAAFF. The CDR3 bases are TGTGCTAGTGGTTTGGGACAGGGGGCCGCTTTCTTT.

V and J are TRBV6-1 and TRBJ2-2, with D unclear. The CDR3 is made up of 13 amino acids. The V end was cut by 6 bases, the J end by 5 bases, with 10 bases between. In germline, CDR1 is MNHNS, CDR2 SASEGT. In DNA form, the CDR3 reads TGTGCCAGCAGCCTACCAGGAACCGGGGAGCTGTTTTTT. Amino acid sequence: CASSLPGTGELFF.

V is TRBV4-3 and J is TRBJ2-5; tentative D call: TRBD1 (5 bases). CDR1 is LGHNA, CDR2 YSLEER, per germline. The CDR3 totals 15 residues. Trimming took off 1 base at V and 5 bases at J, with 14 bases between the two ends. CDR3 coding DNA: TGCGCCAGCAGCCAAGCGGACACAGCCCGGGAGACCCAGTACTTC. Translation: CASSQADTARETQYF.

V gene TRBV10-3 combines with J gene TRBJ2-2; perhaps TRBD2 as D (6 bases). The V gene's germline CDR1 is ENHRY and CDR2 SYGVKD. Trimming removed 7 bases at V and 5 bases at J, with 17 bases between. This CDR3 spans 15 amino acids. This CDR3 is CAITKGRERTGELFF. In nucleotides, the CDR3 is TGTGCCATCACCAAGGGGCGGGAAAGGACCGGGGAGCTGTTTTTT.